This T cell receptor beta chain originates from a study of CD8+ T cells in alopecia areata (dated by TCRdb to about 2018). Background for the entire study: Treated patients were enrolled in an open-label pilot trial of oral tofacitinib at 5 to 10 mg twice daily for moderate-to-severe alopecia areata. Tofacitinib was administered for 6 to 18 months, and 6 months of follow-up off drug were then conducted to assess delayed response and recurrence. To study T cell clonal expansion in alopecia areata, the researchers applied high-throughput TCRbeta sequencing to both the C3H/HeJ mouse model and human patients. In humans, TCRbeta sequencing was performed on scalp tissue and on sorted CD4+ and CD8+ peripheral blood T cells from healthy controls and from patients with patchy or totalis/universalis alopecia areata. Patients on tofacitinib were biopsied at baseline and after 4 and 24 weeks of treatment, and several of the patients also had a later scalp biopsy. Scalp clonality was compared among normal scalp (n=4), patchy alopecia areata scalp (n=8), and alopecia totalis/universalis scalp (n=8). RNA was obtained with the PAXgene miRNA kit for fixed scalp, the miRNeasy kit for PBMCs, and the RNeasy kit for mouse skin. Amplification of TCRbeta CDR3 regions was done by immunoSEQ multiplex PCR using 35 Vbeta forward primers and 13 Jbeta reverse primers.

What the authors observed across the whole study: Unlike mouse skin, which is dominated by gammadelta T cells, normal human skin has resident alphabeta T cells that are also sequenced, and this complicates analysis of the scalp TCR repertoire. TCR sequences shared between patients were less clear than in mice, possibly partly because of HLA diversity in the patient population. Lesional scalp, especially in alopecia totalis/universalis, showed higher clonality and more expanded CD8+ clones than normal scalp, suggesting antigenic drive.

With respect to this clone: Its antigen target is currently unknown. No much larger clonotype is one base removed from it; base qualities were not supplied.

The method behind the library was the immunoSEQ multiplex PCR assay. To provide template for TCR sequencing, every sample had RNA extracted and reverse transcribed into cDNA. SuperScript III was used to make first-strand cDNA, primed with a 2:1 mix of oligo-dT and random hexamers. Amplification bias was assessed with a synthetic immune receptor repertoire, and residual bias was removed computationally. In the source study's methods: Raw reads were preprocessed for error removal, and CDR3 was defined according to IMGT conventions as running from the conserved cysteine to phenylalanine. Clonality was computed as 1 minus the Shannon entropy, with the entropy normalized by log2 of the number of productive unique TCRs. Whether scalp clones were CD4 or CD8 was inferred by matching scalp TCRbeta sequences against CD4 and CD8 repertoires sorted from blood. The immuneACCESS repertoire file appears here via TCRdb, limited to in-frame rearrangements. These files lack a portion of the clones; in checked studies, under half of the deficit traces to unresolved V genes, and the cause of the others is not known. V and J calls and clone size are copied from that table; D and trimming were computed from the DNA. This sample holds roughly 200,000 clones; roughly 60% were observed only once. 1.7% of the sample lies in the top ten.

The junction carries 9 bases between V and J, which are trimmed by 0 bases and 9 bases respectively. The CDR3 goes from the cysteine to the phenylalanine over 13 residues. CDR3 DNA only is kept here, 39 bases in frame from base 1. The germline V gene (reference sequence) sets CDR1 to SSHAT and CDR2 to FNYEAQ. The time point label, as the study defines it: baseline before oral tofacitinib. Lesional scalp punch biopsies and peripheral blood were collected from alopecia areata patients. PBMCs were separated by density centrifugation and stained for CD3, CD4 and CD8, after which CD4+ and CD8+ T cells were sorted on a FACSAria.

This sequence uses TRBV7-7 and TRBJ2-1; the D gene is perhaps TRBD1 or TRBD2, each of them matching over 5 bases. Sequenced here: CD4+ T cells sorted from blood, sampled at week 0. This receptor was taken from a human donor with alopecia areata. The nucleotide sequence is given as TGTGCCAGCAGCTTAGCATTAGGGACTGAGCAGTTCTTC. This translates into CASSLALGTEQFF.